A selection of T cell receptor beta chains follows, all from one sample in a study of blood T cell repertoires in COVID-19. TCRdb's table, derived via immunoSEQ multiplex PCR, lists solely in-frame clones and lacks some. Of more than 300,000 clones in the sample, more than 70% were seen once. Sequenced: peripheral blood. The receptor set was obtained from a woman aged 50 to 60 with acute or convalescent COVID-19. Each CDR3 is given with its conserved first and last residue. A D gene is named only where the DNA matches it firmly. Clone size, where shown, is once, few, many, or a class for clones that have expanded.

V: TRBV7-2; J: TRBJ2-7; size: NA; D: TRBD1; CDR3: CASRITGGYEQYF; DNA: TGTGCCAGCAGAATCACAGGGGGCTACGAGCAGTACTTC
V: TRBV7-2; J: TRBJ1-2; size: NA; D: TRBD1; CDR3: CASSLDRASGGYTF; DNA: TGTGCCAGCAGTTTAGACAGGGCCTCCGGTGGCTACACCTTC
V: TRBV19; J: TRBJ2-7; size: NA; D: TRBD2; CDR3: CASSSGGGYEQYF; DNA: TGTGCCAGTAGTTCGGGGGGAGGGTACGAGCAGTACTTC
V: TRBV28; J: TRBJ2-7; size: few; D: TRBD2; CDR3: CASSPGLFLVYF; DNA: TGTGCCAGCAGCCCGGGACTATTTTTGGTGTACTTC
V: TRBV2; J: TRBJ1-2; size: NA; D: NA; CDR3: CASTDSLGGYTF; DNA: TGTGCCAGCACGGACAGCTTGGGCGGCTACACCTTC
V: TRBV11-2; J: TRBJ2-2; size: NA; D: TRBD2; CDR3: CAGRTSGTTGELFF; DNA: TGTGCCGGGAGGACTAGCGGGACCACCGGGGAGCTGTTTTTT
V: TRBV10-3; J: TRBJ2-2; size: NA; D: NA; CDR3: CAISPSTGELFF; DNA: TGTGCCATCAGTCCTAGCACCGGGGAGCTGTTTTTT
V: TRBV7-9; J: TRBJ1-1; size: NA; D: TRBD1; CDR3: CASSPRRGRHITEAFF; DNA: TGTGCCAGCAGCCCGCGCAGGGGGCGACACATTACTGAAGCTTTCTTT
V: TRBV28; J: TRBJ2-7; size: NA; D: TRBD1; CDR3: CASSSGGFFYEQYF; DNA: TGTGCCAGCAGTTCAGGGGGTTTTTTCTACGAGCAGTACTTC
V: TRBV14; J: TRBJ2-1; size: NA; D: TRBD2; CDR3: CASSQDGWWREGSYNEQFF; DNA: TGTGCCAGCAGCCAAGATGGGTGGTGGCGGGAGGGCTCCTATAATGAGCAGTTCTTC
V: TRBV7-3; J: TRBJ2-5; size: NA; D: NA; CDR3: CASSLSQGTPPETQYF; DNA: TGTGCCAGCAGCTTATCCCAAGGGACTCCCCCAGAGACCCAGTACTTC
V: TRBV27; J: TRBJ2-1; size: NA; D: TRBD2; CDR3: CASSLSTSGAYNEQFF; DNA: TGTGCCAGCAGTTTATCAACTAGCGGGGCCTACAATGAGCAGTTCTTC
V: TRBV27; J: TRBJ2-5; size: NA; D: NA; CDR3: CASSLGQRYQETQYF; DNA: TGTGCCAGCAGTTTAGGACAGAGGTACCAAGAGACCCAGTACTTC
V: TRBV6-5; J: TRBJ2-3; size: NA; D: TRBD2; CDR3: CASRIPSGSADTQYF; DNA: TGTGCCAGCAGGATCCCAAGCGGGAGTGCAGATACGCAGTATTTT
V: TRBV27; J: TRBJ1-1; size: NA; D: TRBD1; CDR3: CASRRQGVNTEAFF; DNA: TGTGCCAGCCGCCGACAGGGGGTAAACACTGAAGCTTTCTTT
V: TRBV10-1; J: TRBJ1-6; size: NA; D: NA; CDR3: CASSGGPGSYNSPLHF; DNA: TGCGCCAGCAGTGGGGGCCCGGGCTCCTATAATTCACCCCTCCACTTT
V: TRBV4-3; J: TRBJ1-2; size: once; D: NA; CDR3: CASSQEGGYGYTF; DNA: TGCGCCAGCAGCCAAGAGGGGGGCTATGGCTACACCTTC
V: TRBV5-1; J: TRBJ2-7; size: NA; D: NA; CDR3: CASSLEAGSYEQYF; DNA: TGCGCCAGCAGCTTGGAGGCAGGGTCCTACGAGCAGTACTTC
V: TRBV27; J: TRBJ2-2; size: NA; D: TRBD1; CDR3: CASSLRDRGTGELFF; DNA: TGTGCCAGCAGTCTGAGGGACAGGGGAACCGGGGAGCTGTTTTTT
V: TRBV9; J: TRBJ2-5; size: NA; D: NA; CDR3: CASSVCASRSWETQYF; DNA: TGTGCCAGCAGCGTATGTGCTAGCCGGTCTTGGGAGACCCAGTACTTC
V: TRBV18; J: TRBJ1-3; size: NA; D: NA; CDR3: CASSKNRELTSGNTIYF; DNA: TGTGCCAGCTCAAAAAACAGGGAACTTACCTCTGGAAACACCATATATTTT
V: TRBV5-4; J: TRBJ1-4; size: NA; D: TRBD1; CDR3: CASSSGTGDEKLFF; DNA: TGTGCCAGCAGCTCCGGGACAGGGGATGAAAAACTGTTTTTT
V: TRBV6-4; J: TRBJ1-1; size: NA; D: NA; CDR3: CASSDEQGTEAFF; DNA: TGTGCCAGCAGTGACGAACAGGGCACTGAAGCTTTCTTT
V: TRBV5-1; J: TRBJ1-4; size: NA; D: NA; CDR3: CASSGGGTNEKLFF; DNA: TGCGCCAGCAGCGGTGGGGGGACTAATGAAAAACTGTTTTTT
V: TRBV19; J: TRBJ2-7; size: NA; D: NA; CDR3: CASSSPSYEQYF; DNA: TGTGCCAGTAGTTCCCCTTCGTACGAGCAGTACTTC
V: TRBV3-1/TRBV3-2; J: TRBJ2-1; size: once; D: NA; CDR3: CASSQEGLGSVYNEQFF; DNA: TGTGCCAGCAGCCAAGAGGGACTCGGCTCCGTCTACAATGAGCAGTTCTTC
V: TRBV11-2; J: TRBJ2-3; size: NA; D: NA; CDR3: CASSLFERSTDTQYF; DNA: TGTGCCAGCAGCTTATTCGAGCGGAGCACAGATACGCAGTATTTT
V: TRBV6-5; J: TRBJ2-2; size: NA; D: TRBD2; CDR3: CASSYGWRETGELFF; DNA: TGTGCCAGCAGTTACGGGTGGCGGGAGACCGGGGAGCTGTTTTTT
V: TRBV6-2/TRBV6-3; J: TRBJ2-3; size: NA; D: TRBD2; CDR3: CASSSSGTRWRDTQYF; DNA: TGTGCCAGCAGTTCCTCCGGGACTAGATGGAGAGATACGCAGTATTTT
V: TRBV5-1; J: TRBJ2-2; size: few; D: TRBD2; CDR3: CASSPLGLAVNTGELFF; DNA: TGCGCCAGCAGCCCGTTAGGACTAGCTGTGAACACCGGGGAGCTGTTTTTT
V: TRBV18; J: TRBJ2-1; size: once; D: TRBD1; CDR3: CASSVTGTGAYNEQFF; DNA: TGTGCCAGCTCAGTTACCGGGACAGGGGCGTACAATGAGCAGTTCTTC
V: TRBV6-5; J: TRBJ2-2; size: NA; D: TRBD1; CDR3: CASRAGTGTGELFF; DNA: TGTGCCAGCAGGGCCGGGACAGGGACCGGGGAGCTGTTTTTT
V: TRBV7-2; J: TRBJ1-5; size: once; D: NA; CDR3: CASSQGRGQPQHF; DNA: TGTGCCAGCAGCCAAGGCCGGGGTCAGCCCCAGCATTTT
V: TRBV9; J: TRBJ1-4; size: NA; D: NA; CDR3: CASSVRQDNEKLFF; DNA: TGTGCCAGCAGCGTAAGACAGGATAATGAAAAACTGTTTTTT
V: TRBV7-2; J: TRBJ1-5; size: NA; D: TRBD1; CDR3: CASSLQGGQPQHF; DNA: TGTGCCAGCAGCTTACAGGGGGGCCAGCCCCAGCATTTT
V: TRBV5-4; J: TRBJ2-5; size: NA; D: TRBD2; CDR3: CASSPLGLAGGLTGGTQYF; DNA: TGTGCCAGCAGCCCACTAGGACTAGCGGGAGGGCTTACCGGGGGGACCCAGTACTTC
V: TRBV9; J: TRBJ1-2; size: few; D: NA; CDR3: CASSVAQGNYGYTF; DNA: TGTGCCAGCAGCGTAGCACAGGGTAACTATGGCTACACCTTC
V: TRBV28; J: TRBJ1-2; size: NA; D: NA; CDR3: CASSGGRDGYTF; DNA: TGTGCCAGCTCCGGCGGGAGGGACGGCTACACCTTC
V: TRBV27; J: TRBJ1-5; size: once; D: NA; CDR3: CASSLRGLGNQPQHF; DNA: TGTGCCAGCAGTTTGCGGGGGTTGGGCAATCAGCCCCAGCATTTT
V: TRBV28; J: TRBJ1-2; size: NA; D: TRBD1; CDR3: CASSFSRGLDYGYTF; DNA: TGTGCCAGCAGTTTCAGCAGGGGGCTTGACTATGGCTACACCTTC
V: TRBV28; J: TRBJ1-1; size: NA; D: TRBD1; CDR3: CASNPYRGGGEAFF; DNA: TGTGCCAGCAATCCCTACAGGGGCGGCGGTGAAGCTTTCTTT
V: TRBV6-5; J: TRBJ1-3; size: NA; D: NA; CDR3: CASSYSLSGNTIYF; DNA: TGTGCCAGCAGTTACTCTCTCTCTGGAAACACCATATATTTT
V: TRBV27; J: TRBJ2-3; size: NA; D: NA; CDR3: CASSSRRGGTDTQYF; DNA: TGTGCCAGCAGTTCCCGCCGCGGCGGCACAGATACGCAGTATTTT
V: TRBV19; J: TRBJ2-7; size: NA; D: TRBD2; CDR3: CASSHGTSGTTYEQYF; DNA: TGTGCCAGTAGCCATGGGACTAGCGGGACGACCTACGAGCAGTACTTC
V: TRBV11-2; J: TRBJ2-3; size: NA; D: NA; CDR3: CASSLKSSASASSTDTQYF; DNA: TGTGCCAGCAGCTTAAAGTCGTCGGCTAGCGCCTCTAGCACAGATACGCAGTATTTT